The entry that follows covers one TCR beta chain sequence. Its antigen is undetermined. Here immunoSEQ multiplex PCR was the method, and the copy in TCRdb shows in-frame clones only, minus some. The data hold roughly 230,000 clones, with about 92% observed a single time. After removal of 5 bases from V and 3 bases from J, the junction contained 5 bases not matched to a gene. CDR1 is LNHDA and CDR2 is SQIVND in the germline V gene (reference sequence). The CDR3 consists of 14 residues. The data originate from a study of cytomegalovirus exposure and HLA in healthy donors. Whole-study results and caveats: A list of about 160 TCR beta chains associated with cytomegalovirus was given.

This chain connects TRBV19 to TRBJ1-2, with TRBD1 identical over 8 bases. This TCR was sampled from a woman aged 30 to 39 in good health and CMV-seronegative. The sequenced sample was PBMCs. CDR3: CASSGQGSDYGYTF. The DNA of the CDR3 is TGTGCCAGTAGTGGACAGGGTAGCGACTATGGCTACACCTTC.